This is a list of T cell receptor beta chains from one sample in a study of blood T cell repertoires in COVID-19. Here immunoSEQ multiplex PCR was the method, and the copy in TCRdb shows in-frame clones only, minus some. The table lists approximately 92,000 clones, 84% of them singletons. The sample taken for sequencing was peripheral blood. The receptors shown here come from a man aged 65 to 79 with active or convalescent COVID-19. The CDR3 runs from the conserved cysteine through the conserved F or W. A D gene is named only where the DNA matches it firmly. A row's size may be missing; if present it is once, few, many or a size class.

TRBJ2-3 TRBV4-3 TRBD2 . TGCGCCAGCAGCCAGGCCGCGGGACTAGGGGGCACAGATACGCAGTATTTT CASSQAAGLGGTDTQYF
TRBJ2-5 TRBV29-1 TRBD1 . TGCAGCGTTGTCCCAGGGGGTGGGTACCAAGAGACCCAGTACTTC CSVVPGGGYQETQYF
TRBJ1-1 TRBV27 . . TGTGCCAGGGAACCACAGGGCTCAACCACGCAGGGTGAAGCTTTCTTT CAREPQGSTTQGEAFF
TRBJ2-2 TRBV6-5 TRBD2 . TGTGCCAGCAGTTTACGACTAGCGGGATCGCCCGGGGAGCTGTTTTTT CASSLRLAGSPGELFF
TRBJ1-2 TRBV19 TRBD1 . TGTGCCAGTAGTGCGGGACAGGGCGACGGCTACACCTTC CASSAGQGDGYTF
TRBJ1-1 TRBV5-6 . . TGTGCCAGCAGCTTGGCACAGGTCCCCACTGAAGCTTTCTTT CASSLAQVPTEAFF
TRBJ2-3 TRBV29-1 . once TGCAGCGTTACGGGCTTATCGGGGACAGATACGCAGTATTTT CSVTGLSGTDTQYF
TRBJ2-7 TRBV5-4 TRBD1 . TGTGCCAGCAGCTTGGCACGGACAGGGACTCGCTACGAGCAGTACTTC CASSLARTGTRYEQYF
TRBJ2-3 TRBV9 TRBD1 . TGTGCCAGCAGCGCCGGACAGGGGTACACAGATACGCAGTATTTT CASSAGQGYTDTQYF
TRBJ2-7 TRBV4-2 TRBD1 . TGTGCCAGCAGCCGAAGAACAGGGGACTACGAGCAGTACTTC CASSRRTGDYEQYF
TRBJ1-3 TRBV5-1 . . TGCGCCAGCAGTAGCGGTACCTCTGGAAACACCATATATTTT CASSSGTSGNTIYF
TRBJ1-1 TRBV6-5 . . TGTGCCATAACGTCGTTATTGGGGGCGCTTTCTGAAGCTTTCTTT CAITSLLGALSEAFF
TRBJ2-7 TRBV5-1 TRBD2 . TGCGCCAGCAGCTGGGGCGCGGGGGGACCCTACGAGCAGTACTTC CASSWGAGGPYEQYF
TRBJ2-7 TRBV28 . . TGTGCCAGCACCTCGACAGGTCCCTACGAGCAGTACTTC CASTSTGPYEQYF
TRBJ1-1 TRBV27 TRBD1 . TGTGCCAGCAGTCCCACGGGACAGGTGGTGACTGAAGCTTTCTTT CASSPTGQVVTEAFF
TRBJ1-1 TRBV2 . once TGTGCCAGCAGGGAAAGACAGGAGGCATCGGCTTTCTTT CASRERQEASAFF
TRBJ2-5 TRBV2 . . TGTGCCAGCAAGGGCGGGGAGACCCAGTACTTC CASKGGETQYF
TRBJ1-5 TRBV19 TRBD1 . TGTGCCAGTAGGGAGACAGGGGATCATCAGCCCCAGCATTTT CASRETGDHQPQHF
TRBJ1-1 TRBV6-6 . . TGTGCCAGCAGTTCGACAGCTAACACTGAAGCTTTCTTT CASSSTANTEAFF
TRBJ2-3 TRBV10-3 . . TGTGCCATCAGTGAGTCGACTCGGGGAAATACGCAGTATTTT CAISESTRGNTQYF
TRBJ1-2 TRBV5-3 . . TGTGCCAGAATCCCGGGAAACTTC CARIPGNF
TRBJ1-1 TRBV11-1 TRBD1 . TGTGCCAGCAGCGCAGGGGGTCGGGAAGCTTTCTTT CASSAGGREAFF
TRBJ1-5 TRBV30 . . TGTGCCTGGGGGGAGTCCGGTCCCTCTCAGCCCCAGCATTTT CAWGESGPSQPQHF
TRBJ1-2 TRBV3-1/TRBV3-2 TRBD1 . TGTGCCAGCAGCTCCTCGGACAGGGTTAATGGCTACACCTTC CASSSSDRVNGYTF